This T cell receptor (beta chain) emerged from a study of T cell repertoires in cytomegalovirus infection. Study-wide context: Matching HLA type, along with CMV infection, was indicated by public TCR beta signatures.

This clonotype was seen ten or more times. MiXCR, applied by TCRdb to the reads, yields one record per CDR3 protein. The sample gives a few hundred thousand distinct CDR3 sequences, roughly 13% of which show up once; 8.5% to 9% is in the top ten. The origin of this receptor is a human donor in good health (CMV status not recorded). Some clones in this sample may be carry-over from other donors' samples. The sequenced sample was PBMCs.

The CDR3 sequence is CASSSVRQGLIYNEQFF. CDR3 sequence (DNA): TGTGCCAGCAGCTCCGTCCGACAGGGGCTTATCTACAATGAGCAGTTCTTC. The chain recombines TRBV7-9 with TRBJ2-1; 8 nucleotides align to TRBD1. The CDR3 is 17 amino acids. The V gene's germline CDR1 is SEHNR and CDR2 FQNEAQ (reference sequence). V lost 4 bases to trimming and J lost 3 bases; unmatched junction nucleotides: 11.